Presented here are 10 T cell receptor beta chains from one specimen sequenced in a study of CD8+CD57+ T cells in acquired aplastic anemia. Patients selected for sequencing had displayed CD8+CD57+ cell expansion by flow cytometry. Both TCR beta VDJ combination and CDR3 sequence profiling were carried out. Genomic DNA was the template for this profiling. In TCRdb, the reads were re-called with MiXCR into one record per CDR3 protein. The sample records about 120,000 distinct CDR3 sequences, under 65% being singletons. Sequencing input: sorted CD4+, CD8+, or CD8+CD57+ T cells (not recorded which) from PBMCs. Every receptor here comes from a human donor with aplastic anemia.

V is TRBV10-3 and J is TRBJ2-1; D remains unclear. Looked up from germline, CDR1 is ENHRY and CDR2 is SYGVKD. The CDR3 spans 16 residues. V lost 0 bases and J lost 2, with 11 bases in between. The CDR3 bases are TGTGCCATCAGTGAGTCCGGCCCTGAGCCCTACAATGAGCAGTTCTTC. Its protein product is CAISESGPEPYNEQFF.

The chain combines TRBV19 with TRBJ2-2, with a weak D call TRBD2 (5 bases). The germline CDR1 and CDR2 sequences are LNHDA and SQIVND (reference sequence). Between the trimmed V and J ends, which lost 6 bases and 1 base, there was a span of 12 bases. This CDR3 is built from 15 residues. The CDR3 is CASSVLAGNTGELFF. DNA of the CDR3: TGTGCCAGTAGCGTCCTGGCGGGGAACACCGGGGAGCTGTTTTTT.

J is TRBJ2-1 and V is TRBV28; D tentatively reads TRBD1 or TRBD2 (5 bases each). The germline gives CDR1 MDHEN, CDR2 SYDVKM. V lost 6 bases and J lost 7, with 13 bases in between. There are 13 residues in the CDR3. The CDR3 reads CASSRDGDNEQFF. The DNA for the CDR3 is TGTGCCAGCAGCAGGGACGGCGATAATGAGCAGTTCTTC. Full variable domain (missing parts from reference TRBV28 and TRBJ2-1): DVKVTQSSRYLVKRTGEKVFLECVQDMDHENMFWYRQDPGLGLRLIYFSYDVKMKEKGDIPEGYSVSREKKERFSLILESASTNQTSMYLCASSRDGDNEQFFGPGTRLTVL.

This chain uses TRBV4-1 with TRBJ1-5; D not resolved. Germline lookup yields CDR1 MGHRA and CDR2 YSYEKL. The CDR3 is made up of 17 amino acids. V was clipped by 1 base and J by 2 bases, with 15 bases between them. CDR3 sequence reads: CASSQGSESHGNQPQHF. The CDR3 DNA follows: TGCGCCAGCAGCCAAGGTTCGGAGTCCCATGGCAATCAGCCCCAGCATTTT.

This clonotype has a count of ten or more. The V and J genes are TRBV9 and TRBJ2-3, with 8 bases matching TRBD2. With 0 bases clipped from V and 2 bases from J, the junction kept 5 bases outside the gene matches. This CDR3 spans 16 amino acids. Per germline, CDR1 SGDLS and CDR2 YYNGEE. The CDR3 region is CASSVEVAGFTDTQYF. The DNA for the CDR3 is TGTGCCAGCAGCGTAGAAGTAGCGGGGTTCACAGATACGCAGTATTTT.

A few counts support this clonotype. J is TRBJ2-1 and V is TRBV10-3; 7 nucleotides line up with TRBD2. The ends lost 4 bases at V and 5 bases at J; junction bases unmatched: 2. CDR1 and CDR2 from the germline V gene are ENHRY and SYGVKD. The CDR3 sequence is 13 residues long. The CDR3 DNA reads as TGTGCCATCAGTGGGGACTACCACAATGAGCAGTTCTTC. Translation gives CAISGDYHNEQFF.

This sequence joins TRBV5-6 and TRBJ2-1; D is possibly TRBD2 (5 bases). The CDR3 has 13 residues. Per germline, CDR1 SGHDT and CDR2 YYEEEE. The germline V and J ends were trimmed by 7 bases and 6 bases, with 14 bases remaining between them. This CDR3 reads CASSWTSSNEQFF. Written as DNA, the CDR3 is TGTGCCAGCTCCTGGACTTCTTCCAATGAGCAGTTCTTC.

A few counts support this clonotype. The chain couples TRBV19 to TRBJ1-1, with TRBD1 as a possible D gene (5 bases). This CDR3 contains 14 residues. Deletions cut 5 bases from V and 0 bases from J, with 10 bases between. Germline CDR1 LNHDA, CDR2 SQIVND (reference sequence). This CDR3 is CASSEDTMNTEAFF. In DNA form, the CDR3 reads TGTGCCAGTAGTGAGGACACCATGAACACTGAAGCTTTCTTT. The full variable domain, completed using reference TRBV19 and TRBJ1-1, is DGGITQSPKYLFRKEGQNVTLSCEQNLNHDAMYWYRQDPGQGLRLIYYSQIVNDFQKGDIAEGYSVSREKKESFPLTVTSAQKNPTAFYLCASSEDTMNTEAFFGQGTRLTVV.

A few counts support this clonotype. The chain couples TRBV20-1 to TRBJ1-6; D not certain. The V and J ends lost 3 bases and 7 bases respectively, with 13 bases between them. The CDR3 extends over 14 amino acids. CDR1 is DFQATT, CDR2 SNEGSKA, per germline (reference sequence). CDR3 protein: CSAREGPANSPLHF. As DNA, the CDR3 is TGCAGTGCTAGGGAGGGCCCAGCCAATTCACCCCTCCACTTT.

The chain links TRBV24-1 to TRBJ2-3; no clear D gene. CDR3 length: 12 amino acids. V was cut by 4 bases and J by 5 bases, with 6 bases left in between. Looked up from germline, CDR1 is KGHDR and CDR2 is SFDVKD. This CDR3 reads CATSDPRDTQYF. The CDR3 DNA follows: TGTGCCACCAGTGACCCCCGAGATACGCAGTATTTT.